This entry is about one T cell receptor beta chain. Its antigen is still unknown. No base quality information exists; no much larger clone differs at one position. The data belong to a study of cytomegalovirus exposure and HLA in healthy donors (dated by TCRdb to the late 2010s). The study in broad terms: According to a later analysis, one platform produced both the roughly 120 validation repertoires and the 666 repertoires of the first cohort. The study aimed to test whether cataloging public T cell receptors could reveal signatures of past pathogen exposure. Besides the first cohort of around 670 subjects, a separate validation cohort made up of around 120 different subjects was used. To predict cytomegalovirus infection status, the study brought together high-throughput TCR immunosequencing, statistical association of individual TCRs with disease status, and machine learning.

Separate from the roughly 630-subject first cohort, the validation cohort of 90 to 150 subjects was the group to which the donors belonged. Findings and caveats that apply to the study as a whole: A later analysis lacked HLA typing for the validation cohort, so it scored co-occurrence in that cohort across all 130 or so repertoires. The study gave a list of over 150 TCR beta chains associated with cytomegalovirus. Of the cluster scores, roughly 95% were above 0 in a later analysis, which found that TCRs clustered in the first cohort also tended to co-occur in the approximately 110 validation repertoires. Most TCR sequences were observed very rarely across donors, whereas some public TCRs were present in many individuals. The authors suggested that the approach could potentially be extended to other disease states and immunological phenotypes. A few of the identified cytomegalovirus-associated TCR beta chains were confirmed in vitro to be specific for cytomegalovirus antigens. The classifier was reported to diagnose cytomegalovirus status with high specificity and sensitivity in both the original and validation cohorts.

V gives up 5 bases and J gives up 0 bases, and the segment between their germline ends measures 8 bases. The CDR3 runs 14 amino acids, cysteine and phenylalanine included. Of the read, only the CDR3 DNA is kept; its 42 bases are in frame from base 1. CDR1 is given as SGHTA and CDR2 as FQGNSA, both from the germline V gene. The library came from the immunoSEQ multiplex PCR assay. For the original study's pipeline: A statistical classification framework was built to diagnose cytomegalovirus status from the catalog of TCR beta chain sequences. What TCRdb holds here is the immuneACCESS table cut down to in-frame rearrangements. Part of the clones is not present; checked against another copy, under half of the missing clones reflect an unresolved V gene, and the others are unexplained. That table furnishes V, J and clone size, whereas the DNA furnished D and trimming. Across this sample there are around 130,000 clones, with just under 90% seen only once. Jointly, the top ten make up over 3% of the sample.

The chain was built from TRBV7-2 and TRBJ1-3; no confident D gene assignment can be made. Material for sequencing was PBMCs. The clonotype was recovered from a man aged 25-45 years in good health and CMV-seronegative. Here is the DNA: TGTGCCAGCAGCGTTGGCGGCTCTGGAAACACCATATATTTT. It specifies CASSVGGSGNTIYF.